These 19 T cell receptor beta chains were all obtained from the same sample, sequenced in a study of blood T cell repertoires in COVID-19. Measured with immunoSEQ multiplex PCR; TCRdb has only the in-frame clones, and not every one. The table lists some 350,000 clones, over 75% of them singletons. The specimen was PBMCs or T cells enriched from blood (not recorded which). The receptor source for this set is a woman in her 30s who had recovered from COVID-19.

The chain links TRBV11-2 to TRBJ2-5; 12 nucleotides align to TRBD2. The trim removed 2 bases at V and 5 bases at J, leaving 15 bases unmatched. The germline gives CDR1 SGHAT, CDR2 FQNNGV. The CDR3 is 19 residues long. CDR3 sequence reads: CASSLTVGLAGGPRETQYF. The CDR3 nucleotides are TGTGCCAGCAGCTTAACGGTCGGTCTAGCGGGGGGGCCGCGTGAGACCCAGTACTTC.

This rearrangement joins TRBV29-1 to TRBJ1-3; D gene unclear. V lost 4 bases and J lost 1, with 14 bases in between. CDR1 and CDR2 from the germline V gene are SQVTM and ANQGSEA. The CDR3 is 15 residues long. The CDR3 spells CSVVWAGGSGNTIYF. The CDR3 coding sequence is TGCAGCGTTGTCTGGGCGGGAGGATCTGGAAACACCATATATTTT.

The chain joins TRBV4-2 to TRBJ2-7; 13 positions agree with TRBD2. The CDR3 loop spans 17 amino acids. J gave up 5 bases and V 1 base, and 8 bases lay outside the gene matches. Germline CDR1 reads LGHNA; CDR2 reads YNFKEQ. The CDR3: CASSQGPRGLAGNEQYF. The CDR3, as DNA: TGTGCCAGCAGCCAAGGACCCCGGGGACTAGCGGGGAACGAGCAGTACTTC.

V usage is TRBV6-1 and J usage is TRBJ1-2; D unresolved. V lost 1 base and J 3 bases, leaving 12 bases between the germline ends. CDR1 is MNHNS and CDR2 is SASEGT in the germline V gene. The CDR3 length is 15 residues. The CDR3 nucleotides read TGTGCCAGCAGTGAAGGGTTTGCAGGTGACTATGGCTACACCTTC. It specifies CASSEGFAGDYGYTF.

The chain couples TRBV5-1 to TRBJ1-3; the D gene is possibly TRBD1 (6 bases). Trimming removed 4 bases at V and 2 bases at J, with 13 bases between. Per germline, CDR1 SGHRS and CDR2 YFSETQ. CDR3 length equals 15 residues. The CDR3 DNA follows: TGCGCCAGCAGCGGGGGGGGCCGGGCTGGAAACACCATATATTTT. Its translation is CASSGGGRAGNTIYF.

The genes are TRBV3-1 (or the pseudogene TRBV3-2) and TRBJ2-1; 13 nucleotides agree with TRBD2. The CDR3 sequence is 15 residues long. Germline CDR1 reads LGHDT; CDR2 reads YNNKEL (reference sequence). After removal of 4 bases from V and 8 bases from J, the junction contained 5 bases not matched to a gene. The CDR3 sequence: CASSPGTSGMYEQFF. The DNA of the CDR3 is TGTGCCAGCAGCCCTGGGACTAGCGGGATGTATGAGCAGTTCTTC.

This clone showed up just a few times. One end of the junction is discordant with germline, which a read error may explain. The gene calls are TRBV14 and TRBJ1-5; TRBD1 is a possible D gene (5 bases). The CDR3 has 16 amino acids. Germline CDR1 reads SGHDN; CDR2 reads FVKESK. The CDR3 loop is CASSQDAGMDNRPQHF. In DNA form, the CDR3 reads TGTGCCAGCAGCCAAGATGCAGGAATGGACAATCGGCCCCAGCATTTT.

This chain links TRBV5-1 with TRBJ1-5, with TRBD1 identical over 9 bases. CDR1 and CDR2 (germline): SGHRS, YFSETQ. This CDR3 has 15 residues. The junction had 3 bases not matched to a gene; V was cut back by 1 base and J by 4 bases. The DNA for the CDR3 is TGCGCCAGCAGCTTGCTCGGACAGGGGAATCAGCCCCAGCATTTT. Its protein product is CASSLLGQGNQPQHF.

The chain recombines TRBV28 with TRBJ1-1; TRBD1 might be the D (5 bases). The CDR3 has 17 residues. V lost 4 bases, J lost 0 bases, and 18 bases lay in between. Germline CDR1 and CDR2: MDHEN and SYDVKM. The CDR3 DNA reads as TGTGCCAGCAGTTCTCCGGCTGGAGGGGACCTGAACACTGAAGCTTTCTTT. This gives the protein CASSSPAGGDLNTEAFF.

V is TRBV7-6 and J is TRBJ2-5; possible D gene TRBD1, 5 bases. This CDR3 is built from 15 residues. V gave up 5 bases and J gave up 5 bases, with 18 bases separating them. The germline CDR1 and CDR2 sequences are SGHVS and FNYEAQ. The CDR3 here is CASSLLKGLRETQYF. For the CDR3, the DNA is TGTGCCAGCAGCCTACTTAAGGGGCTGCGGGAGACCCAGTACTTC. The entire variable domain, with the rest obtained from reference TRBV7-6 and TRBJ2-5, is as follows: GAGVSQSPRYKVTKRGQDVALRCDPISGHVSLYWYRQALGQGPEFLTYFNYEAQQDKSGLPNDRFSAERPEGSISTLTIQRTEQRDSAMYRCASSLLKGLRETQYFGPGTRLLVL.

The chain employs TRBV2 and TRBJ2-1; TRBD2 might be the D (5 bases). Germline CDR1 SNHLY, CDR2 FYNNEI. The V gene lost 7 bases and the J gene lost 7 bases, with 14 bases spanning the gap. The CDR3 contains 13 residues. The DNA for the CDR3 is TGTGCCAGCACTACGAGAGGGTGGAATGAGCAGTTCTTC. It yields the protein CASTTRGWNEQFF.

This chain links TRBV27 with TRBJ2-1; 9 nucleotides match TRBD2. The germline gives CDR1 MNHEY, CDR2 SMNVEV (reference sequence). V dropped 4 bases and J dropped 4; count of bases not matched to a gene: 5. The CDR3 is 15 amino acids. CDR3 in amino acids: CASSSLAGDYNEQFF. CDR3 sequence (DNA): TGTGCCAGCAGTTCTTTAGCGGGGGATTACAATGAGCAGTTCTTC.

The rearrangement links TRBV18 to TRBJ2-7, with 9 positions matching TRBD1. This CDR3 has 15 amino acids. Per germline, CDR1 KGHSH and CDR2 LQKENI. V lost 3 bases to trimming and J lost 5 bases; unmatched junction nucleotides: 8. CDR3 region: CASSPAGQGGNEQYF. CDR3 DNA sequence: TGTGCCAGCTCACCTGCGGGACAGGGTGGCAACGAGCAGTACTTC.

This clone was seen once. The V call is TRBV6-5, the J call TRBJ1-2; D call uncertain. The CDR3 is 14 amino acids. V was pared by 7 bases and J by 3 bases, with 15 bases between. Looked up from germline, CDR1 is MNHEY and CDR2 is SVGAGI. CDR3 region: CASNPRESDYGYTF. The CDR3 DNA reads TGTGCCAGCAACCCAAGGGAGAGCGACTATGGCTACACCTTC.

The chain employs TRBV18 and TRBJ1-4, with D uncertain. This CDR3 region has 14 residues. V was cut by 0 bases and J by 4 bases, with 6 bases left in between. The germline CDR1 and CDR2 sequences are KGHSH and LQKENI. In DNA, the CDR3 is TGTGCCAGCTCACCACCGTCCAGTAATGAAAAACTGTTTTTT. It specifies CASSPPSSNEKLFF.

This clone was observed a few times. The chain carries TRBV4-2 and TRBJ1-2; TRBD1 matches at 8 bases. The germline CDR1 and CDR2 sequences are LGHNA and YNFKEQ. CDR3 length: 16 amino acids. Unmatched junction bases numbered 8, after V lost 1 base and J lost 4 bases. Written as DNA, the CDR3 is TGTGCCAGCAGCCAAGTGCAGGGGGCGACTGGCTATGGCTACACCTTC. Protein product: CASSQVQGATGYGYTF.

The rearrangement uses TRBV5-1 and TRBJ2-1, with a possible D match to TRBD2 (6 bases). The germline V gene encodes CDR1 SGHRS and CDR2 YFSETQ. Between the trimmed V and J ends, which lost 4 bases and 9 bases, there was a span of 11 bases. The CDR3 loop spans 12 amino acids. The CDR3 DNA follows: TGCGCCAGCAGCCTGGTCGGGGGTGAGCAGTTCTTC. The encoded protein is CASSLVGGEQFF.

The V call is TRBV29-1, the J call TRBJ1-1; D possibly corresponds to TRBD1 (5 bases). The CDR3 runs to 14 residues. Between the trimmed V and J ends, which lost 2 bases and 10 bases, there was a span of 20 bases. Germline CDR1 is SQVTM and CDR2 is ANQGSEA. In DNA form, the CDR3 reads TGCAGCGTTGAACGGCAGGGAGGATCGGTGGGAGCTTTCTTT. Protein: CSVERQGGSVGAFF.

The V gene is TRBV6-2 or TRBV6-3, the J gene TRBJ2-1; D unclear. The CDR3 has 14 residues. Germline CDR1 reads MNHEY; CDR2 reads SVGEGT. V was pared by 3 bases and J by 5 bases, with 11 bases between. The CDR3 reads CASSYRGSNNEQFF. In DNA form, the CDR3 reads TGTGCCAGCAGTTATCGAGGCTCGAACAATGAGCAGTTCTTC.